This TCR beta chain was identified during a study of T-cell memory formation after mild COVID-19. On the study more broadly: TCR clusters showed largely donor specificity.

TCRalpha and TCRbeta libraries used 5'RACE with constant-segment primers and UMIs. From the 5' RACE reads, TCRdb called clonotypes with MiXCR, one entry per CDR3 protein. Counted here are some 600,000 distinct CDR3 sequences, roughly 17% occurring once; the ten biggest clones make up roughly 8.2%. Study outcomes and limitations: Most CD4+ clones that shrank were in CM and EM, while CD8+ ones turned up in EMRA. Contracting clones, day 15 to 85, had balanced CD4/CD8, and later expanders favored CD4+.

This clonotype was detected only a few times. What it binds is unknown. The germline gives CDR1 KGHDR, CDR2 SFDVKD. The CDR3 spans 13 residues. Between the trimmed V and J ends, which lost 5 bases and 5 bases, there was a span of 8 bases. The receptor was isolated from an adult woman who had mild COVID-19 (a few samples of this study predate the infection). Cell type and time point are not known. Material: PBMCs or a T cell subset sorted from them (not recorded which). V is TRBV24-1 and J is TRBJ2-2; D call uncertain. CDR3 sequence: CATSARETGELFF. The CDR3 DNA follows: TGTGCCACCAGTGCGCGAGAAACCGGGGAGCTGTTTTTT.